One T cell receptor beta chain is described in this entry. Its target is not known. Using a J-beta primer mix together with a sample-barcoded 5' primer, a second PCR was run for roughly 6 to 11 cycles. MiXCR was run by TCRdb on the 5' RACE reads, yielding one entry per CDR3 protein. This repertoire shows about a million distinct CDR3 sequences, around 48% found once; its top ten account for roughly 12%. The record originates from a study of blood T cells in healthy people across ages. Study-wide points: Roughly linearly, TCR beta diversity per million T cells fell as age increased.

Caucasian individuals from Russia who were healthy and aged 6 to 90 acted as donors. Total RNA extracted from each sample amounted to at least 5.5 micrograms. Trimming removed 5 bases from V and 10 bases from J, with 12 bases in between. Germline-derived CDR1 and CDR2 are LGHDT and YNNKEL (reference sequence). CDR3 length: 12 amino acids. The V gene is TRBV3-1, the J gene TRBJ2-1; D possibly uses TRBD1 or TRBD2 (5 bases each). This receptor was identified in a man aged 25-45 years in good health. Sequencing used blood. The CDR3 DNA sequence: TGTGCCAGCAGCTATTCCGGGACGGAGCAGTTCTTC. Translation gives CASSYSGTEQFF.